These 16 T cell receptor beta chains were sequenced from one sample in a study of cytomegalovirus exposure and HLA in healthy donors. PCR involved 60 Vbeta and 13 Jbeta primers. Libraries were prepared by immunoSEQ multiplex PCR; TCRdb keeps only in-frame clonotypes and omits some of them. The table shows some 120,000 clones, with around three quarters occurring only once. Sequencing was performed on PBMCs. The receptors were sampled from a man aged 25 to 45 in good health and CMV-seropositive.

In its sample, this clone was seen a few times. The chain employs TRBV11-1 and TRBJ2-3; 7 bases map to TRBD1. Germline-derived CDR1 and CDR2 are SGHAT and FQDESV (reference sequence). CDR3 length: 18 residues. J was trimmed by 2 bases and V by 1 base; bases with no gene match: 12. CDR3 in DNA: TGTGCCAGCAGCTTAGTGGCAGGGGGAGACTTTAACACAGATACGCAGTATTTT. It codes for CASSLVAGGDFNTDTQYF.

The chain employs TRBV5-1 and TRBJ2-7; possibly TRBD1 for D (5 bases). Trimming took off 0 bases at V and 4 bases at J, with 8 bases between the two ends. CDR3 length: 13 residues. Germline CDR1 reads SGHRS; CDR2 reads YFSETQ. The CDR3 DNA reads as TGCGCCAGCAGCTTGGTTACAGGATACGAGCAGTACTTC. Residues: CASSLVTGYEQYF.

J is TRBJ2-5 and V is TRBV6-1, with TRBD2 identical over 8 bases. CDR1 is MNHNS and CDR2 is SASEGT in the germline V gene. The trim removed 6 bases at V and 5 bases at J, leaving 11 bases unmatched. The CDR3 spans 15 residues. For the CDR3, the DNA is TGTGCCAGCAGAAGGGTGGCGGGGGGTAGTGAGACCCAGTACTTC. Amino acids: CASRRVAGGSETQYF.

The V and J genes are TRBV21-1 and TRBJ2-7; the table's D call TRBD1 went unverified against the DNA. TRBV21-1 is assigned pseudogene status. The CDR3 length is 11 residues. The CDR3 DNA reads TGTGCCAGCAGCAGATCTCAGGGATCTATCTTC. This encodes CASSRSQGSIF.

The chain recombines TRBV29-1 with TRBJ1-1, with D possibly being TRBD1 (6 bases). V was trimmed by 3 bases and J by 7 bases, leaving 15 bases between them. The V gene's germline CDR1 is SQVTM and CDR2 ANQGSEA. CDR3 size: 13 residues. The CDR3 nucleotides are TGCAGCGTTGAGGAGACAGGACTAGGTGAAGCTTTCTTT. It is translated as CSVEETGLGEAFF.

The rearrangement links TRBV6-5 to TRBJ2-5; TRBD2 might be the D (6 bases). The CDR3 has 14 amino acids. Germline V gene sequence: CDR1 MNHEY, CDR2 SVGAGI. V gave up 2 bases and J gave up 5 bases, with 12 bases separating them. CDR3 DNA: TGTGCCAGCAGTTACGACGGAGGGAGGGAGACCCAGTACTTC. It translates to CASSYDGGRETQYF.

The genes are TRBV7-9 and TRBJ1-1; 9 nucleotides match TRBD1. The CDR3 is made up of 16 amino acids. Trimming took 5 bases from V and 4 from J; bases not matched to a gene: 11. Germline assignment: CDR1 SEHNR and CDR2 FQNEAQ (reference sequence). The CDR3, as DNA: TGTGCCAGCAGCGGACTTATGGGACAGGGTCTCACTGAAGCTTTCTTT. It encodes CASSGLMGQGLTEAFF.

This rearrangement joins TRBV6-1 to TRBJ1-5, with D possibly TRBD1 on 5 matching bases. Germline loops: CDR1 MNHNS, CDR2 SASEGT. V lost 6 bases to trimming and J lost 4 bases, with 13 bases between them. There are 14 residues in the CDR3. The CDR3 loop is CASRAGRTNQPQHF. In nucleotides, the CDR3 is TGTGCCAGCAGAGCGGGACGGACTAATCAGCCCCAGCATTTT.

The J gene is TRBJ2-7, the V gene TRBV5-1, with 8 positions matching TRBD1. V dropped 4 bases and J dropped 3; count of bases not matched to a gene: 6. CDR1 is SGHRS, CDR2 YFSETQ, per germline. This CDR3 comprises 14 residues. This CDR3 is CASSTVDRDYEQYF. The CDR3 coding sequence is TGCGCCAGCAGCACAGTGGACAGGGACTACGAGCAGTACTTC.

The genes are TRBV28 and TRBJ1-1, with a possible D match to TRBD1 (6 bases). Germline-derived CDR1 and CDR2 are MDHEN and SYDVKM. Trimming removed 5 bases from V and 5 bases from J, with 15 bases in between. The CDR3 covers 14 residues. CDR3 in amino acids: CASSTPVGGTEAFF. CDR3 DNA: TGTGCCAGCAGTACCCCGGTAGGGGGAACTGAAGCTTTCTTT.

V gene TRBV10-2 combines with J gene TRBJ2-1; 15 bases align to TRBD2. In germline, CDR1 is WSHSY, CDR2 SAAADI. J was trimmed by 12 bases and V by 8 bases; bases with no gene match: 11. This CDR3 has 15 amino acids. The CDR3 here is CASDSGLAGGSGQFF. DNA for the CDR3: TGCGCCAGCGATTCGGGACTAGCGGGGGGCAGTGGGCAGTTCTTC.

This chain uses TRBV5-1 with TRBJ2-1, with 8 nucleotides matching TRBD2. The CDR3 length is 20 residues. Germline V gene lookup returns CDR1 SGHRS and CDR2 YFSETQ. Germline trimming cut 0 bases from V and 2 bases from J; bases unmatched to any gene: 16. CDR3 sequence reads: CASSLVFTLAGGGTYNEQFF. The DNA of the CDR3 is TGCGCCAGCAGCTTGGTGTTCACTTTGGCGGGGGGCGGGACCTACAATGAGCAGTTCTTC.

This rearrangement joins TRBV19 to TRBJ1-2, with a possible D match to TRBD1 (5 bases). The length of the CDR3 is 14 residues. Germline lookup yields CDR1 LNHDA and CDR2 SQIVND (reference sequence). Trimming took off 5 bases at V and 4 bases at J, with 14 bases between the two ends. This CDR3 reads CASSPSRVGYGYTF. In DNA form, the CDR3 reads TGTGCCAGTAGTCCAAGCAGGGTGGGCTATGGCTACACCTTC.

The rearrangement links TRBV12-5 to TRBJ2-3, with TRBD2 matching over 7 bases. V was clipped by 2 bases and J by 8 bases; unmatched bases: 19. The CDR3 runs 18 residues. Per germline, CDR1 LGHNT and CDR2 FRNRAP. CDR3 residues: CASGLRPLTSPRRFTQYF. CDR3 in DNA: TGTGCTAGTGGTTTGCGCCCTTTGACTAGCCCAAGGCGGTTTACGCAGTATTTT. Full variable domain (remainder filled in from reference TRBV12-5 and TRBJ2-3): DARVTQTPRHKVTEMGQEVTMRCQPILGHNTVFWYRQTMMQGLELLAYFRNRAPLDDSGMPKDRFSAEMPDATLATLKIQPSEPRDSAVYFCASGLRPLTSPRRFTQYFGPGTRLTVL.

The V gene is TRBV5-1, the J gene TRBJ1-6; D may be TRBD1 (5 bases). This CDR3 has 14 amino acids. With 3 bases removed from V and 9 bases from J, the gap between germline ends came to 13 bases. Germline CDR1 reads SGHRS; CDR2 reads YFSETQ. The CDR3 is CASSSSTAGSPLHF. For the CDR3, the DNA is TGCGCCAGCAGCTCCTCGACAGCGGGTTCACCCCTCCACTTT.

The J gene is TRBJ2-5, the V gene TRBV4-2; 13 bases are shared with TRBD2. The J call may not be correct, given that the DNA end is closer to TRBJ2-7. Germline lookup yields CDR1 LGHNA and CDR2 YNFKEQ. The CDR3 length is 17 residues. Here the CDR3 DNA reads TGTGCCAGCAGCCAAGAGTGGACTAGCGGGGGATTATACGAGCAGTACTTC. Its protein is CASSQEWTSGGLYEQYF.